The text below deals with one T cell receptor (beta chain). The antigen is undetermined. Its ends do not fully match the called genes, so a read error is possible. The data were obtained in a study of CD8+CD57+ T cells in acquired aplastic anemia. Study summary: On average, sorted CD4+ and CD8+ cells gave 3 to 4 ug of DNA. Study-wide points: Between patients and controls, CD8+ Simpson's diversity did not vary significantly. Between patients and controls, about 31 CD8+ CDR3 sequences were found in common.

The CDR3 totals 15 residues. Germline-derived CDR1 and CDR2 are SGHVS and FQNEAQ. Using genomic DNA as the template, TCR beta VDJ and CDR3 profiling was carried out. MiXCR was run by TCRdb on the reads, yielding one entry per CDR3 protein. The data show 400,000 to 500,000 distinct CDR3 sequences, around 72% seen once. The V call is TRBV7-8, the J call TRBJ2-7; D not resolved. The sequence was collected from a human donor in good health, serving as a control. The source material was sorted CD4+, CD8+, or CD8+CD57+ T cells (not recorded which) from PBMCs. CDR3 residues: CASTREATREVEPYF. CDR3 nucleotide sequence: TGTGCCAGCACCCGAGAGGCGACCCGCGAGGTCGAGCCGTACTTC.